This T cell receptor beta chain was retrieved from a study of T cells in Graves' hyperthyroidism and ophthalmopathy. V was pared by 3 bases and J by 5 bases, with 7 bases between. This CDR3 spans 12 amino acids. Germline loops: CDR1 LGHDT, CDR2 YNNKEL (reference sequence). Study-level points and caveats: A model using 13 V-J features told ophthalmopathy apart from stable hyperthyroidism.

This clonotype was picked up many times. As yet, its antigen is unknown. The source material, RNA transcripts, was used to amplify TCR beta CDR3 regions. During a first-round RT-PCR of the TCR CDR3, the HTBI primer set was used. TCRdb analysed the multiplex PCR reads with MiXCR anew, one entry per CDR3 protein. The data hold under 700,000 distinct CDR3 sequences, with approximately 15% observed a single time. Sequencing was done on a sample of blood. This TCR derives from a woman aged 18-29 years with Graves' hyperthyroidism. The chain is built from TRBV3-1 and TRBJ1-1; no clear D. The CDR3, as DNA: TGTGCCAGCAGCCATAGTGGGACTGAAGCTTTCTTT. This encodes CASSHSGTEAFF. Filled out from reference TRBV3-1 and TRBJ1-1, the complete variable domain reads DTAVSQTPKYLVTQMGNDKSIKCEQNLGHDTMYWYKQDSKKFLKIMFSYNNKELIINETVPNRFSPKSPDKAHLNLHINSLELGDSAVYFCASSHSGTEAFFGQGTRLTVV.